This T cell receptor beta chain was profiled in a study of neurological immune-mediated disorders. Study conclusions and caveats: Sharing of CDR3 amino acid sequences among expanded clones across subjects was absent, suggesting private repertoires in all groups. Patients with HTLV-1-associated myelopathy showed the most TCR clonal expansion. Those with multiple sclerosis showed the least, falling below healthy controls.

Each CDR3 protein gets one entry after TCRdb re-called the 5' RACE reads with MiXCR. The sample gives about 89,000 distinct CDR3 sequences, 2.5% to 3% of which show up once; 1.1% is in the top ten. Ten or more counts support this clonotype. Antigen unknown. The CDR3 covers 14 residues. Germline V gene data show CDR1 as LNHNV and CDR2 as YYDKDF (reference sequence). V was cut by 0 bases and J by 11 bases, with 14 bases left in between. The sequenced material came from PBMCs. The chain links TRBV15 to TRBJ1-3; D gene ambiguous. This TCR came from a woman in her twenties or thirties with multiple sclerosis. DNA of the CDR3: TGTGCCACCAGCAGAGATGAAGGTCCGTCGGCCATATATTTT. Encoded protein: CATSRDEGPSAIYF.